A selection of T cell receptor beta chains follows, all from one sample in a study of shared clonotypes between healthy human individuals. Only in-frame clones appear in the TCRdb table, and some are missing; sequencing was by immunoSEQ multiplex PCR. The repertoire holds around 550,000 clones, 85% to 95% seen once, with over 0.095% in the top ten. The specimen sequenced was naive CD8+ T cells sorted from blood. All receptors derive from a woman in her twenties or thirties in good health. Each CDR3 is given with its conserved first and last residue. A D gene is named only where the DNA matches it firmly. The size field is filled for only some rows; it gives once, few, many or a size class.

TRBJ1-4,-,-,TRBV27,TGTGCCAGCAGTTTAGGGTGGCAGTATGAGGAAAAACTGTTTTTT,CASSLGWQYEEKLFF
TRBJ2-7,-,-,TRBV27,TGTGCCAGCAGTCCCTCCCCGGACAGTACCGAGCAGTACTTC,CASSPSPDSTEQYF
TRBJ2-1,-,-,TRBV7-9,TGTGCCAGCAGCTCACATACGACTCCCTACAATGAGCAGTTCTTC,CASSSHTTPYNEQFF
TRBJ2-1,-,TRBD2,TRBV11-2,TGTGCCAGCAGCCCCCCCATGGCGGGAGGGCCGGATGAGCAGTTCTTC,CASSPPMAGGPDEQFF
TRBJ1-5,-,TRBD1,TRBV7-9,TGTGCCAGCAGCCGAGACAGGGATCAGCCCCAGCATTTT,CASSRDRDQPQHF
TRBJ2-1,-,TRBD2,TRBV5-1,TGCGCCAGCAGCCAAGCTTGGTTGCGGGAGGGCCCCCACAATGAGCAGTTCTTC,CASSQAWLREGPHNEQFF
TRBJ2-3,once,-,TRBV27,TGTGCCAGCAGTTTCGGGGGCGGCACAGATACGCAGTATTTT,CASSFGGGTDTQYF
TRBJ2-7,-,-,TRBV19,TGTGCCAGTAGTGAGGGAGGTTTCTCGAGCTCCTACGAGCAGTACTTC,CASSEGGFSSSYEQYF
TRBJ2-7,-,TRBD2,TRBV28,TGTGCCAGCAGTAAGCGGGAGACGAGCTCCTACGAGCAGTACTTC,CASSKRETSSYEQYF
TRBJ2-7,-,-,TRBV13,TGTGCCAGCAGCTTAGAAGGAGGGAGCTCCTACGAGCAGTACTTC,CASSLEGGSSYEQYF
TRBJ2-7,-,-,TRBV6-5,TGTGCCAGCAGACACCGGGATTTAGGCCTCTACGAGCAGTACTTC,CASRHRDLGLYEQYF
TRBJ2-5,-,-,TRBV15,TGTGCCACCCGGCGTGACGGGGTAGAGACCCAGTACTTC,CATRRDGVETQYF
TRBJ2-7,once,-,TRBV27,TGTGCCAGCAGTTTATCGTGGGGCATGCGCTCCTACGAGCAGTACTTC,CASSLSWGMRSYEQYF
TRBJ2-5,-,-,TRBV27,TGTGCCAGCAGTGCCTTAGGGGGAGAGACCCAGTACTTC,CASSALGGETQYF
TRBJ2-7,-,-,TRBV5-6,TGTGCCAGCAGCTTGTCCGATTACGAGCAGTACTTC,CASSLSDYEQYF
TRBJ2-2,-,TRBD1,TRBV27,TGTGCCAGCAGTCGGGCGACAGGGCTGATTATGAACACCGGGGAGCTGTTTTTT,CASSRATGLIMNTGELFF
TRBJ2-5,-,TRBD2,TRBV28,TGTGCCAGCAGTGACCCCGGGGGGGTGCAAGAGACCCAGTACTTC,CASSDPGGVQETQYF
TRBJ1-1,-,TRBD1,TRBV27,TGTGCCAGCAGTCCCCGGACAGGGGGGGGCACTGAAGCTTTCTTT,CASSPRTGGGTEAFF
TRBJ2-1,-,-,TRBV5-8,TGTGCCAGCAGCACCCCCACCTTTTTCAATGAGCAGTTCTTC,CASSTPTFFNEQFF
TRBJ1-5,few,-,TRBV30,TGTGCCTGGAGTGCGGGTGAGAGCAATCAGCCCCAGCATTTT,CAWSAGESNQPQHF
TRBJ2-7,-,-,TRBV14,TGTGCCAGCAGCCAAAGTCGTTTGGGGGAGCAGTACTTC,CASSQSRLGEQYF
TRBJ2-7,once,-,TRBV6-1,TGTGCCAGCAGTGAAGCGCTTGATTTAGTCTACGAGCAGTACTTC,CASSEALDLVYEQYF
TRBJ1-4,-,TRBD1,TRBV29-1,TGCAGCGTTGGGACAGGACAGGAAAAACTGTTTTTT,CSVGTGQEKLFF
TRBJ2-3,once,TRBD1,TRBV15,TGTGCCACCAGCGAGGGACAGGGGGCAACAGATACGCAGTATTTT,CATSEGQGATDTQYF
TRBJ1-5,-,-,TRBV6-4,TGTGCCAGCAGTGACAATCGAACGAGGCGCAGGGGTTGGCCCCAGCATTTT,CASSDNRTRRRGWPQHF
TRBJ2-7,-,-,TRBV5-4,TGTGCCAGCAGTCCTTTAGCGGACTACGAGCAGTACTTC,CASSPLADYEQYF
TRBJ1-4,-,-,TRBV19,TGTGCCGCACGGGACACATTTGAAAAACTGTTTTTT,CAARDTFEKLFF
TRBJ2-7,-,TRBD1,TRBV6-1,TGTGCCAGCAGCGACCCGGGACAGGAGAACCGGGAGTACTTC,CASSDPGQENREYF
TRBJ1-2,-,-,TRBV14,TGTGCCAGCAGCCAAGATCGAGGAAGGGGCCTTTACTATGGCTACACCTTC,CASSQDRGRGLYYGYTF
TRBJ2-2,-,TRBD2,TRBV7-8,TGTGCCAGCAGCTTAGCAAGAGCGGGAGGGCCTGACACCGGGGAGCTGTTTTTT,CASSLARAGGPDTGELFF
TRBJ1-5,few,TRBD1,TRBV19,TGTGCCAGTAGTACGGGACAGGGGAATAATCAGCCCCAGCATTTT,CASSTGQGNNQPQHF
TRBJ2-7,-,-,TRBV5-4,TGTGCCAGCAGCGCTGACGGGTACGAGCAGTACTTC,CASSADGYEQYF
TRBJ1-5,-,-,TRBV7-8,TGTGCCAGCAGCTTCCTCGGCACTACGGAGCCCCAGCATTTT,CASSFLGTTEPQHF